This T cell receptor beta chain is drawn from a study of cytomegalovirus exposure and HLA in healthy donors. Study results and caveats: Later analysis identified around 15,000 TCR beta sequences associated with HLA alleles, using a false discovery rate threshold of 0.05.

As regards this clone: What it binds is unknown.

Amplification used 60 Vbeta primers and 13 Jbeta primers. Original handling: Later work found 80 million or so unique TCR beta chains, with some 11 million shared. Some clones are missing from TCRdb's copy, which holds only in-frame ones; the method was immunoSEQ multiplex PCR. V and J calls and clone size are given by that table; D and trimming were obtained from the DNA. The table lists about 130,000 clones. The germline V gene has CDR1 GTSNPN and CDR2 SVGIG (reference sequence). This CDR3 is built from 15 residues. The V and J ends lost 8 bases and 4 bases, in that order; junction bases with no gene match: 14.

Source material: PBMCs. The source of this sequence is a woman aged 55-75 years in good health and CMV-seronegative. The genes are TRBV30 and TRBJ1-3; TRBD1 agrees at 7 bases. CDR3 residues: CAQKGQSTRGNTIYF. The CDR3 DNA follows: TGTGCCCAGAAGGGACAGTCAACGAGAGGAAACACCATATATTTT.